The text below deals with one T cell receptor (beta chain). It has no known antigen specificity. Base qualities were left out, and no much larger clone turns up one base away. The source of the sample is a study of graft-versus-host responses after intestinal transplantation (dated by TCRdb to the early 2020s). Study-wide context: Multivisceral, liver-intestinal, or isolated intestinal transplants were received by the recipients. All recipients received anti-thymocyte globulin induction followed by maintenance tacrolimus and steroids for around 3 years. After intestinal transplantation, graft-versus-host and host-versus-graft alloreactive T cell clones in the graft, circulation and bone marrow were tracked using bulk TCR-beta CDR3 sequencing. To identify alloreactive clones, pre-transplant mixed lymphocyte reaction products were sequenced and compared with unstimulated pre-transplant donor and recipient T cells. A cohort of about 26 intestinal transplant recipients, including one retransplant, was enrolled, and a few patients lacking pretransplant specimens were excluded. Donor T cell macrochimerism was defined as a peak of at least 4% donor T cells among recipient peripheral blood mononuclear cells. Samples from a few later patients were sequenced in-house on an Illumina MiSeq with MiXCR processing rather than by the commercial service. Summary of the overall study and its limitations: Early after transplant, peak levels of circulating GvH clones were found to be associated with declines in HvG clones. The conclusions were limited by the relatively low number and heterogeneity of the intestinal transplant patients. Patients with donor T cell macrochimerism had high GvH to HvG T cell clonal ratios in their allografts. GvH clones were detected in recipient bone marrow, and some of these GvH clones were observed earlier in ileal mucosa or blood, consistent with an intestinal mucosal origin.

The time point label, as the study defines it: cells obtained before transplantation from donor or recipient. CD3+CD4+ and CD3+CD8+ populations were FACS-sorted from unstimulated pre-transplant donor and recipient cells taken from spleen or lymph nodes. Library prep was done by the immunoSEQ multiplex PCR assay. For most patients, genomic DNA was isolated using the Qiagen DNeasy Blood and Tissue Kit and was shipped frozen to Adaptive Biotechnologies for TCR sequencing. Adaptive Biotechnologies carried out high-throughput TCR-beta CDR3 sequencing of genomic DNA for most patients. Per the authors' processing: Adaptive's ImmunoSEQ software was the source of the TCR sequencing data for approximately 18 patients, while a few other patients were processed with MiXCR and VDJtools. To correct CD4 versus CD8 sorting errors, sequences present in both subsets at a frequency ratio below 5:1 were removed. CDR3 nucleotide sequences shared between donor and recipient were removed because the origin of such sequences could not be assigned. To be classed as alloreactive, a clone needed at least 2-fold expansion over unstimulated cells and a minimum CFSE-low frequency of 0.002% (template counts) or 0.001% (read counts). Clones were considered mappable if detected in sequenced pre-transplant spleen, lymph node, or MLR CFSE-low populations of the donor or recipient. Cumulative frequency of alloreactive clones was calculated as a percentage of all sequences weighted by copy number. Sourced from immuneACCESS, this table was stored by TCRdb with only in-frame sequences that have V and J called. A share of the clones is absent; for the studies checked, an unresolved V gene accounts for under half, and the remainder has no known explanation. V, J and clone size are taken as reported in that table, and D and trimming were inferred from the DNA itself. Here the sample has 50,000 to 80,000 clones; 85% to 95% occur a single time. The ten largest account for 1.7% of the sample.

The TCR was taken from a human donor who was the organ donor for an intestinal transplant. Material: unstimulated CD8+ T cells sorted from spleen or lymph node cells, obtained before transplant.

The CDR3 protein: CASSLATGTYEQYF. In nucleotide form, the sequence is TGCGCCAGCAGCTTGGCGACAGGAACCTACGAGCAGTACTTC. The V and J segments used are TRBV5-1 and TRBJ2-7, with TRBD1 tentatively as D gene (6 bases match). The junction shows trimming of 0 bases on V and 2 bases on J, plus 9 bases between the germline ends. CDR1 and CDR2 (SGHRS, YFSETQ) derive from the germline V gene. The CDR3 goes from the cysteine to the phenylalanine over 14 residues. Only the CDR3 DNA is retained, 42 bases long and in frame from the first base.